The entry below describes one TCR beta chain. Its target antigen remains unknown. Nothing much larger sits one base from this clone, and base qualities are not available. Collaborating institutions collected whole blood in K2EDTA tubes following their own protocols. For TCRbeta analysis, collaborators shipped samples as frozen whole blood, isolated PBMCs, or DNA extracted from either of those sample types. This sample is drawn from a study of blood T cell repertoires in COVID-19 (dated by TCRdb to about 2020). Broadly, across the study: The collaborator samples originated in the United States, Italy and Spain and spanned the acute and convalescent phases of COVID-19. The prospective study material was composed of cDNA or gDNA derived from T cells, B-cell-depleted T cells, or PBMCs. Deeply sampled blood TCRbeta repertoires from subjects exposed to, actively infected with, or recovered from COVID-19 were included in the dataset. The repertoires were released in a freely available public database meant as a resource for research on the immune response to SARS-CoV-2. The samples were drawn from two sources: the first 160 participants of the ongoing ImmuneRACE study, and 1,254 subjects contributed by 6 global collaborators. Nearly every sample came with metadata listing a de-identified subject ID, COVID-19 status, age in years and sex. HLA class I and class II types, where available, came from metadata supplied by the sample provider rather than from assay-based typing.

Paper-wide results and their limitations: Clinical and demographic metadata were provided uncurated, with the amount varying by source and participant.

The immunoSEQ Assay, a bias-controlled multiplex PCR, was used to amplify TCRbeta CDR3 regions from genomic DNA. From the authors' description of their analysis: Within the assay, amplification of reference gene primers was used to estimate how many nucleated cells each sample contained. To quantify the absolute abundance of each unique TCRbeta CDR3 rearrangement, sequence reads were collapsed and filtered. For each sample, productive Simpson clonality was calculated as the square root of Simpson's diversity index across productive rearrangements. TCRdb took over this immuneACCESS table, retaining in-frame rearrangements with V and J assigned. Such tables are incomplete; in checked studies, under half of the missing clones stem from an unresolved V gene, and the remainder is unexplained. V and J calls and clone size are copied from that table; D and trimming were computed from the DNA. For this sample the table gives approximately 360,000 clones, of which approximately 88% were detected only once. The ten biggest clones cover roughly 1.2% of the sample.

V is pared back by 0 bases and J by 1 base, with 6 bases lying between the germline termini. Based on the germline V gene, the CDR1 and CDR2 sequences are LGHNA and YSLEER. Including the terminal cysteine and phenylalanine, the CDR3 comprises 15 residues. Only the CDR3 part of the read is kept: 45 bases, read in frame from the first base. The chain links TRBV4-3 with TRBJ2-2, with an unclear D gene assignment. The sample comprised peripheral blood. The sequence came from a man aged 35-49 years with acute or convalescent COVID-19. The nucleotide sequence reads as follows: TGCGCCAGCAGCCAAGAACTACTGAACACCGGGGAGCTGTTTTTT. This yields the protein CASSQELLNTGELFF.